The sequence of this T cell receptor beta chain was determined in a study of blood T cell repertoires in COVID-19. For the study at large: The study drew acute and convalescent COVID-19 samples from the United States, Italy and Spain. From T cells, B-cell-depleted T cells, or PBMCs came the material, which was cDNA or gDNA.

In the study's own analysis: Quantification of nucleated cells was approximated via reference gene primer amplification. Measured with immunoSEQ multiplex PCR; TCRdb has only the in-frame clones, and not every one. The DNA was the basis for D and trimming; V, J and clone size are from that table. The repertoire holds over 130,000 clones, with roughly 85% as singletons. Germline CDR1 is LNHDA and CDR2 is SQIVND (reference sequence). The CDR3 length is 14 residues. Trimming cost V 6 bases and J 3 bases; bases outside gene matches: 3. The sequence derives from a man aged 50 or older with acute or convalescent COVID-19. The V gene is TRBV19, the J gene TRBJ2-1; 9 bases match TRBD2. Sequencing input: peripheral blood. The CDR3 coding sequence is TGTGCCAGTAGACCTAGCGGGATCTACAATGAGCAGTTCTTC. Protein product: CASRPSGIYNEQFF.